This T cell receptor beta chain was documented in a study of T cell responses to AZD1222 COVID-19 vaccine (dated by TCRdb to the early 2020s). Background on the whole study: AZD1222 recipients given second doses at about 4 weeks or at about 12 weeks were pooled, since spike-specific TCR depth and breadth were not found to differ between the two schedules. Trial participants were enrolled by age into 18-55, 56-69 and 70-plus year subgroups, with around 150, 28 and 57 TCR-sequenced participants respectively. A total of approximately 240 trial participants underwent TCR sequencing, of whom around 200 received two doses of AZD1222 and about 25 received two doses of the MenACWY control vaccine. Overall results and qualifications from the work: Participants were mostly white British and included more females than males, and it was suggested by the authors that clonal diversity may have been underestimated. Only 5 to 7 AZD1222 recipients were SARS-CoV-2 seropositive at baseline, limiting conclusions about previously exposed vaccinees. Because no day 14 peak-response samples were available, repertoires were characterized only after the peak T cell response. After two AZD1222 doses, both the breadth and the depth of spike-specific TCRs were significantly higher than at day 0 and than in MenACWY recipients. The whole spike protein was spanned by vaccine-associated CD4 TCRs, and dominant responses were seen in regions 160-218 and 743-854. Epitopes outside the regions mutated in the B.1.351 and B.1.1.7 variants were reportedly recognized by nearly half of the unique spike-specific TCRs. In the small 56-69-year group, the increase in depth fell short of significance, most likely because of low power.

A word on this clone: Its antigen has not been determined. Base qualities are not provided; no much larger clone lies one nucleotide away.

The time point tag for this specimen amounts to: baseline before first vaccination. Vaccinee samples were obtained from the UK trials COV001 and COV002, which included a single-blind randomized controlled phase 2/3 trial of AZD1222 (ChAdOx1 nCoV-19) in healthy adults. For TCRbeta chain sequencing, PBMC samples from trial participants were taken at day 0 and at day 28 after the second dose. There are 16 amino acids in the CDR3, from cysteine to phenylalanine inclusive. Only the CDR3 DNA stays, 48 bases, in frame from base 1. CDR1 and CDR2 are read off the germline V gene as MDHEN and SYDVKM. V and J are trimmed by 6 bases and 2 bases, and the gene matches miss 10 bases of the junction. The CDR3 regions of human TCRbeta chains were analyzed by immunosequencing. In the original analysis: TCRs in the repertoires were compared against a reference library of SARS-CoV-2-specific TCRs that had been generated with the MIRA antigen-specificity platform. Breadth meant the fraction of unique TCRs that were SARS-CoV-2-associated, whereas depth meant the fraction of total T cells that were SARS-CoV-2-associated. Using the MIRA data, every spike-specific TCR was mapped to the spike region that the TCR reacted to and assigned to either a CD4 or a CD8 class. Log10-transformed breadth and depth values were compared by one-way ANOVA with Sidak's multiple comparisons tests. TCRdb stores this immuneACCESS table with in-frame sequences only. Part of the clones is absent; in the studies checked, under half of the shortfall reflects unresolved V genes, and no reason is known for the rest. That table is the source of V, J and clone size, and D and trimming were worked out from the DNA. The sample table contains 100,000 to 150,000 clones; only one count was recorded for 88% of them. The top ten clones comprise around 6% of the sample.

The specimen comprised peripheral blood, sampled on day 0 of AZD1222 vaccination. The V gene is TRBV28 and the J gene is TRBJ2-3; 8 central nucleotides agree with TRBD2. The TCR sequence derives from an adult in good health. The DNA sequence is given as TGTGCCAGCAGAGTCCGGCCAGCGGGAGCCACAGATACGCAGTATTTT. The resulting protein is CASRVRPAGATDTQYF.